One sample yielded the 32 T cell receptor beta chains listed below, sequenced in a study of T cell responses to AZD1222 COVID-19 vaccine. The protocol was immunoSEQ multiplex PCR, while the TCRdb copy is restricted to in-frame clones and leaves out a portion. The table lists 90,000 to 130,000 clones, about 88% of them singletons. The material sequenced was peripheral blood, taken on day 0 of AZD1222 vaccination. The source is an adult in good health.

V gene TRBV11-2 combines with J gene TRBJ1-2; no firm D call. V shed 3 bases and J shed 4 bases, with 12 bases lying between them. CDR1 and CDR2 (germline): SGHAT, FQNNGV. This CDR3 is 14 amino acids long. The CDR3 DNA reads TGTGCCAGCAGCTTTCAGGACGGACTCTATGGCTACACCTTC. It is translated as CASSFQDGLYGYTF.

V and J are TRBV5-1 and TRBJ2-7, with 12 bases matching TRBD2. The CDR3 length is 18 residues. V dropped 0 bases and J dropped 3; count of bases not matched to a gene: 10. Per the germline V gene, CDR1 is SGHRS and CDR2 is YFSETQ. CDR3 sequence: CASSLGASGRALSYEQYF. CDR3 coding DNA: TGCGCCAGCAGCTTGGGGGCTAGCGGGAGGGCCTTGAGCTACGAGCAGTACTTC. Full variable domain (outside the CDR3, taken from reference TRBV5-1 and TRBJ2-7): KAGVTQTPRYLIKTRGQQVTLSCSPISGHRSVSWYQQTPGQGLQFLFEYFSETQRNKGNFPGRFSGRQFSNSRSEMNVSTLELGDSALYLCASSLGASGRALSYEQYFGPGTRLTVT.

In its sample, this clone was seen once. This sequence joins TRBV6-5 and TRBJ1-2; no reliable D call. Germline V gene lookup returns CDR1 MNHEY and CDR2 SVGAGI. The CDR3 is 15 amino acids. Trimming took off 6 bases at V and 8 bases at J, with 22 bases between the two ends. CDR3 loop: CASRARSGLSGGYTF. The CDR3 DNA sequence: TGTGCCAGCAGGGCCCGGTCCGGGTTGAGCGGCGGCTACACCTTC.

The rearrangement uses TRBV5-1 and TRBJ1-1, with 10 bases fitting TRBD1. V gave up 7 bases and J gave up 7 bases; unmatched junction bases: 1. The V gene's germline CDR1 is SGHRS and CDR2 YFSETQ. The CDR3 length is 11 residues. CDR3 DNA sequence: TGCGCCAGCGGGGACAGGGGTGAAGCTTTCTTT. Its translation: CASGDRGEAFF.

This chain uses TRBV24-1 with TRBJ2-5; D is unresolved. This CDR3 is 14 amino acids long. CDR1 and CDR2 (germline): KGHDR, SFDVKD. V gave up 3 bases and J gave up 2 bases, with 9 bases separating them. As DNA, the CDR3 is TGTGCCACCAGTGATGCCCTGAGTCAAGAGACCCAGTACTTC. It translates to CATSDALSQETQYF.

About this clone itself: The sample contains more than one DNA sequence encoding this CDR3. CDR3 coding DNA: TGTGCCAGTAGTTGGGGTTCTGATGAGCAGTTCTTC. This translates into CASSWGSDEQFF. The V call is TRBV19, the J call TRBJ2-1, with unresolved D. Trimming pared 5 bases from V and 8 bases from J, leaving 10 bases between. Germline CDR1 reads LNHDA; CDR2 reads SQIVND (reference sequence). The CDR3 covers 12 residues.

The CDR3, as DNA: TGTGCCAGCTCACCCGCACTAGCCAGGGTGGGAGGCTACACCTTC. Translating it yields CASSPALARVGGYTF. This chain joins TRBV18 and TRBJ1-2, with a weak D call TRBD1 (5 bases). The CDR3 has 15 residues. V gave up 3 bases and J gave up 8 bases, with 19 bases separating them. CDR1 is KGHSH and CDR2 is LQKENI in the germline V gene.

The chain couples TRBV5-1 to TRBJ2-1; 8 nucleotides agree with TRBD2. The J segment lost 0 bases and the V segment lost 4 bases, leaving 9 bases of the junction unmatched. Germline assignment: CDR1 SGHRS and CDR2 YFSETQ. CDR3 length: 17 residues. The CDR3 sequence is CASSTTSGTSSYNEQFF. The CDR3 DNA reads TGCGCCAGCAGCACAACTAGCGGAACGAGCTCCTACAATGAGCAGTTCTTC.

This chain's CDR3 is CAWSAREQPQHF. CDR3 coding DNA: TGTGCCTGGAGTGCCCGGGAACAGCCCCAGCATTTT. The gene calls are TRBV30 and TRBJ1-5, with unresolved D. Germline CDR1 is GTSNPN and CDR2 is SVGIG (reference sequence). CDR3 size: 12 residues. Trimming pared 1 base from V and 7 bases from J, leaving 8 bases between.

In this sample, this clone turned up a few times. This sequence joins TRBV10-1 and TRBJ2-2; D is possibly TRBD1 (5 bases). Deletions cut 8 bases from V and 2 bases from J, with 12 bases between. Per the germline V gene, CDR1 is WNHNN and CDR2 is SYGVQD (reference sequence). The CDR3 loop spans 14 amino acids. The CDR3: CASRQDTNTGELFF. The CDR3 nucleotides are TGCGCCAGCCGCCAGGACACTAACACCGGGGAGCTGTTTTTT.

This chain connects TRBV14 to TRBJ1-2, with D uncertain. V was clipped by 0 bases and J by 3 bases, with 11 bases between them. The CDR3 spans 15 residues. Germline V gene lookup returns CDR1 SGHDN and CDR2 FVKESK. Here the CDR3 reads CASSQDQTAYYGYTF. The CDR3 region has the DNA TGTGCCAGCAGCCAAGATCAAACAGCTTACTATGGCTACACCTTC.

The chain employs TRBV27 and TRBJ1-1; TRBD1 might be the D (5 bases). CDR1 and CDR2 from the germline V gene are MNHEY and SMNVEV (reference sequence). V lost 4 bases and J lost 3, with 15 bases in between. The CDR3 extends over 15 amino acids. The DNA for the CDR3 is TGTGCCAGCAGTTCTCTCGGGGTAGGGGACACTGAAGCTTTCTTT. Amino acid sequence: CASSSLGVGDTEAFF.

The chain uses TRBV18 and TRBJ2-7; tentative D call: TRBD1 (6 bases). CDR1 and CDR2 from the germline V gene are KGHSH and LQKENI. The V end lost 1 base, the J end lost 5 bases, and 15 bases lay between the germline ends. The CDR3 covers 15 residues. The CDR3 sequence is CASSPQTGNKNEQYF. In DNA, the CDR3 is TGTGCCAGCTCACCACAAACAGGGAACAAGAACGAGCAGTACTTC.

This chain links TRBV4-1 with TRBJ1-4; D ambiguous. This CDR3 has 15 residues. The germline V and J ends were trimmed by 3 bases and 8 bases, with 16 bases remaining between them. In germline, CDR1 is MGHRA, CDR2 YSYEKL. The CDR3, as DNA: TGCGCCAGCAGCCACTCATGGTTCGCCTACGAAAAACTGTTTTTT. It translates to CASSHSWFAYEKLFF.

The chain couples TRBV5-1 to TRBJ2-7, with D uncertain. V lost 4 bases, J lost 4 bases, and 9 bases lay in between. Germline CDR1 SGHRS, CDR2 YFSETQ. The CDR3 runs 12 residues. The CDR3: CASSPRLYEQYF. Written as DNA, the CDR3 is TGCGCCAGCAGCCCTCGTTTATACGAGCAGTACTTC.

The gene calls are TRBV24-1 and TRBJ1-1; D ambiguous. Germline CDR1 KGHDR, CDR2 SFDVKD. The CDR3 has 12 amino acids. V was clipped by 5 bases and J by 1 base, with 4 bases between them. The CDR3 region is CATSAGNTEAFF. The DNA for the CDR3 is TGTGCCACCAGTGCAGGGAACACTGAAGCTTTCTTT.

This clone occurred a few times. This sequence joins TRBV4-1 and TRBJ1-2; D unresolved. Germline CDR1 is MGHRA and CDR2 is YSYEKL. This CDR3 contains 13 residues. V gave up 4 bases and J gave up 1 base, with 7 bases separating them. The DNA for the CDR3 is TGCGCCAGCAGCCCCCTGGATAACTATGGCTACACCTTC. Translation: CASSPLDNYGYTF.

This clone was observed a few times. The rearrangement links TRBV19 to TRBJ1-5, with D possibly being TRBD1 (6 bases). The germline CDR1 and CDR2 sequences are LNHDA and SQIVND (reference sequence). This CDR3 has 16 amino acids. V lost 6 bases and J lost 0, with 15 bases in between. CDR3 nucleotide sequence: TGTGCCAGTAGCCTTGGGATGGGGGCTAGCAATCAGCCCCAGCATTTT. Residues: CASSLGMGASNQPQHF. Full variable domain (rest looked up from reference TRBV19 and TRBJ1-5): DGGITQSPKYLFRKEGQNVTLSCEQNLNHDAMYWYRQDPGQGLRLIYYSQIVNDFQKGDIAEGYSVSREKKESFPLTVTSAQKNPTAFYLCASSLGMGASNQPQHFGDGTRLSIL.

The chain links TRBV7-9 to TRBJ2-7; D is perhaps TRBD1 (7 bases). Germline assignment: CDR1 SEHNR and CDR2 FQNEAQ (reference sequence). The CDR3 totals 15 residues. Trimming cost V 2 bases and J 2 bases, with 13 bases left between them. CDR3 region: CASSLRRDRAYEQYF. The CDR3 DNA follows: TGTGCCAGCAGCTTACGGCGGGACAGAGCCTACGAGCAGTACTTC.

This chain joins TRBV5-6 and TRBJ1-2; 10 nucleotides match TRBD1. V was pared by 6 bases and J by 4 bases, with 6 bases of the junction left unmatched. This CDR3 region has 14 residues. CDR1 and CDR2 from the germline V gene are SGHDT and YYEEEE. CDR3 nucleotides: TGTGCCAGCAACTTCGGACAGGGGGGCTATGGCTACACCTTC. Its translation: CASNFGQGGYGYTF.

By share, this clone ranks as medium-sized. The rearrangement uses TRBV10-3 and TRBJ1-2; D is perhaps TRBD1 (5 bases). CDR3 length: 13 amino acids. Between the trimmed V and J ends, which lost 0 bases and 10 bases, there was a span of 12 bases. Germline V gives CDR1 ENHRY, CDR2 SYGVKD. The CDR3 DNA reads TGTGCCATCAGTGAGTCAGACGGGACTACCTACACCTTC. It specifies CAISESDGTTYTF.

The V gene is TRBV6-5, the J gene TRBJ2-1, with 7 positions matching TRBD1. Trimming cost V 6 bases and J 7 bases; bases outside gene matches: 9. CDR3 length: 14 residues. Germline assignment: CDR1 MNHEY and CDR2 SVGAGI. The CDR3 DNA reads TGTGCCAGCAGGCAAGGGGGCGCGGATAATGAGCAGTTCTTC. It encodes CASRQGGADNEQFF.

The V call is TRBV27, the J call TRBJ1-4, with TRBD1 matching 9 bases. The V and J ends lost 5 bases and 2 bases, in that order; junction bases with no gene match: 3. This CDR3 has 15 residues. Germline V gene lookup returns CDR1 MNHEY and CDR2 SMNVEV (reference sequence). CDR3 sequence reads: CASSPDRGTNEKLFF. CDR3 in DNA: TGTGCCAGCAGTCCCGACAGGGGGACTAATGAAAAACTGTTTTTT.

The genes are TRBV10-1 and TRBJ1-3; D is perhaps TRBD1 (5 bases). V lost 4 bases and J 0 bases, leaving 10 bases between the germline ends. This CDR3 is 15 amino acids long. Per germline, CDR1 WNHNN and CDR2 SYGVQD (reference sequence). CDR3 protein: CASSGGAISGNTIYF. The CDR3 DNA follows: TGCGCCAGCAGTGGAGGGGCCATCTCTGGAAACACCATATATTTT.

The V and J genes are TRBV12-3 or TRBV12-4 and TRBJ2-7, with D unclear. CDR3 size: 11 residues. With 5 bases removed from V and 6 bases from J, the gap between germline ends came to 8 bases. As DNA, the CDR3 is TGTGCCAGCAGTATACGTCGCGAGCAGTACTTC. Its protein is CASSIRREQYF.

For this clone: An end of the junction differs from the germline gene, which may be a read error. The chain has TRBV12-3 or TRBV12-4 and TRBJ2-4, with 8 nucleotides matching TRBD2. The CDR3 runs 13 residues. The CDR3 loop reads CASSLALAGGFVF. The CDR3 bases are TGTGCCAGCAGTTTAGCGCTTGCGGGGGGTTTCGTCTTC.

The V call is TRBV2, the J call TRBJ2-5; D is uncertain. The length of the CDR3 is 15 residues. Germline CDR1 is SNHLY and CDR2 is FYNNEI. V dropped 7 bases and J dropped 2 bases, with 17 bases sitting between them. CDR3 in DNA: TGTGCCAGCATCCTTACACCTGGAAGTCAAGAGACCCAGTACTTC. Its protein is CASILTPGSQETQYF.

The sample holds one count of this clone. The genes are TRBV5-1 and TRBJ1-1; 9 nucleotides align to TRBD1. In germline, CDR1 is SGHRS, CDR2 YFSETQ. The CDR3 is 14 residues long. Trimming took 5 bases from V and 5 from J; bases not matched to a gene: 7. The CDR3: CASRVGTGWTEAFF. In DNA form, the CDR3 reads TGCGCCAGCAGGGTCGGGACAGGGTGGACTGAAGCTTTCTTT.

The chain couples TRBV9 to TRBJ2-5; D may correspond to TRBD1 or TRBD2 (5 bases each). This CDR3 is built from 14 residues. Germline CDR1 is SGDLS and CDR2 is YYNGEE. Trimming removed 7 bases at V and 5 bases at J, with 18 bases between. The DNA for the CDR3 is TGTGCCAGCTCACCCGGGACCCTGAGGGAGACCCAGTACTTC. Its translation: CASSPGTLRETQYF.

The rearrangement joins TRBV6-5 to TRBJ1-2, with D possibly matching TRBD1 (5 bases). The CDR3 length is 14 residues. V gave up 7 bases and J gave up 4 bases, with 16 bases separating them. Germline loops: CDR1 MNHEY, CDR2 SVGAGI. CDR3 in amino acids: CASTTGRQTYGYTF. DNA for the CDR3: TGTGCCAGCACGACGGGCAGACAGACCTATGGCTACACCTTC.

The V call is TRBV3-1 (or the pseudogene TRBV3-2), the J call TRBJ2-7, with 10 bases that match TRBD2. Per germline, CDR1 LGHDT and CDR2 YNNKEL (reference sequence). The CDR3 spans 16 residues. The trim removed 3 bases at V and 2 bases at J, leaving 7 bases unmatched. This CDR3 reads CASSHKGLAAPYEQYF. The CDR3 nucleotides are TGTGCCAGCAGCCACAAAGGACTAGCGGCCCCCTACGAGCAGTACTTC.

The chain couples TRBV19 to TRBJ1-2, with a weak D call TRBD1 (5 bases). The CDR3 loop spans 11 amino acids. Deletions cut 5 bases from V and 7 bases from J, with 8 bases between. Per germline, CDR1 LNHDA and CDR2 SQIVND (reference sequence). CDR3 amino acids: CASSLQGGYTF. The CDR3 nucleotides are TGTGCCAGTAGTCTCCAGGGTGGCTACACCTTC.